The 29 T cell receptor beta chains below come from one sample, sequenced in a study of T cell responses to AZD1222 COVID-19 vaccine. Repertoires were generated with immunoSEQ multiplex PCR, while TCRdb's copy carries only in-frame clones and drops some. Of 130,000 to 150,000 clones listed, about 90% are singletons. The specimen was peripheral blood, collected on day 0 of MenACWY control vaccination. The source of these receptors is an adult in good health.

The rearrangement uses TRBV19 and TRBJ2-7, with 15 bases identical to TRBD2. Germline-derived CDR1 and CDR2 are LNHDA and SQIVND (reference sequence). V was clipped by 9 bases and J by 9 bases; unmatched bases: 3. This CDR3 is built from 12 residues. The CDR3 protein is CASGLAGGLQYF. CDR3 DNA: TGTGCCAGCGGACTAGCGGGAGGGTTGCAGTACTTC.

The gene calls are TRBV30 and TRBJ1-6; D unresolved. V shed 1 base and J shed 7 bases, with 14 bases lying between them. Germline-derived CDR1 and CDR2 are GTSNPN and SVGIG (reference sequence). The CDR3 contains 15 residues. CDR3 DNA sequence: TGTGCCTGGAGTGAGGGTCCGGGGTTCAATTCACCCCTCCACTTT. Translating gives CAWSEGPGFNSPLHF.

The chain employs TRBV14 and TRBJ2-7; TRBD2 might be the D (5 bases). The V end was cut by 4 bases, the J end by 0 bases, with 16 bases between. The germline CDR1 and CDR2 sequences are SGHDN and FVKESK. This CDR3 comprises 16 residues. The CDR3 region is CASSLEYEGISYEQYF. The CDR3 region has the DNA TGTGCCAGCAGCCTCGAATATGAGGGAATCTCCTACGAGCAGTACTTC.

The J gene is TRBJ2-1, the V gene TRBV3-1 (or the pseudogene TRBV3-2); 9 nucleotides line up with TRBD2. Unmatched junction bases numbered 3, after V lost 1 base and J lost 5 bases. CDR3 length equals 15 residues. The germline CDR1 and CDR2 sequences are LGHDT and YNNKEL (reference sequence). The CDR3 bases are TGTGCCAGCAGCCAAGGCGGGGGGGGTCACAATGAGCAGTTCTTC. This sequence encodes CASSQGGGGHNEQFF.

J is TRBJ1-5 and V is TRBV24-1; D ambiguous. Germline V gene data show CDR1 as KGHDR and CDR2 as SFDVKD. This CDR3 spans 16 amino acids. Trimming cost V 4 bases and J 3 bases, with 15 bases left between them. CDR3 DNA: TGTGCCACCAGTGAAGGCTCGGATATTACCAATCAGCCCCAGCATTTT. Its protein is CATSEGSDITNQPQHF.

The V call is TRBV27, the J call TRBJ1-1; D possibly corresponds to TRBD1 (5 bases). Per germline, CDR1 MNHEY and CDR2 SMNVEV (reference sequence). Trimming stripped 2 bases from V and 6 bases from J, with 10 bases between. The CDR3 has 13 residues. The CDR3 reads CASSLKGHAEAFF. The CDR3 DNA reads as TGTGCCAGCAGTTTAAAGGGGCACGCTGAAGCTTTCTTT.

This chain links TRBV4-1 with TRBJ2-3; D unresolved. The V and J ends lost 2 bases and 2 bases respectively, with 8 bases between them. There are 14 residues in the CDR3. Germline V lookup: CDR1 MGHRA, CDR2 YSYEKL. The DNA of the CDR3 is TGCGCCAGCAGCCAAACGTTAGCCACAGATACGCAGTATTTT. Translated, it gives CASSQTLATDTQYF.

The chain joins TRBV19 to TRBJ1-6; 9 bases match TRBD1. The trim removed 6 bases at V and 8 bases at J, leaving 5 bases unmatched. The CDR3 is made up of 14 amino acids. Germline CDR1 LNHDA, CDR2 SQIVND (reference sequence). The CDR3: CASSRDRDHSPLHF. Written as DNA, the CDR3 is TGTGCCAGTAGCCGGGACAGGGATCATTCACCCCTCCACTTT.

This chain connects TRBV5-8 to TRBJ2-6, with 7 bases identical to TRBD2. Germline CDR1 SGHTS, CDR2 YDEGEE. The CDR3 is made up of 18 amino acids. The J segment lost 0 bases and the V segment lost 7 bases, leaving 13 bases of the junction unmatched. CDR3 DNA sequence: TGTGCCAGCGCCGGCCGGGGGGACGCACCCTCTGGGGCCAACGTCCTGACTTTC. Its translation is CASAGRGDAPSGANVLTF.

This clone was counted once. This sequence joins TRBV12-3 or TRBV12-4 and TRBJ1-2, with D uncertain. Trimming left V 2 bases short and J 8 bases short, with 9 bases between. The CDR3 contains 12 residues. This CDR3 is CASSLSGSGYTF. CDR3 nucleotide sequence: TGTGCCAGCAGTTTATCGGGGTCCGGCTACACCTTC.

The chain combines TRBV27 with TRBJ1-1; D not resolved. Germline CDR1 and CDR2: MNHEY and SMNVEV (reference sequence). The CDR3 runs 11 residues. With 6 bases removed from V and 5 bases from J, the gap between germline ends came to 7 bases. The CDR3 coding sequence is TGTGCCAGCAGCCGGTGGACTGAAGCTTTCTTT. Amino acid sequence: CASSRWTEAFF.

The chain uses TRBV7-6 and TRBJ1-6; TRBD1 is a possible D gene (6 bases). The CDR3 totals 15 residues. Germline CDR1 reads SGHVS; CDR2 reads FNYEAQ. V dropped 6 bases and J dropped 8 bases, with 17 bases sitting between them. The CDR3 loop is CASSNTGTTDSPLHF. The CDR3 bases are TGTGCCAGCAGTAATACCGGGACAACCGATTCACCCCTCCACTTT.

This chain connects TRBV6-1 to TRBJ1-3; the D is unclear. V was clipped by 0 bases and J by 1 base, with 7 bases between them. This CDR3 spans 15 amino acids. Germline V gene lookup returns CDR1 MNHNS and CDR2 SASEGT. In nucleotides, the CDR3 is TGTGCCAGCAGTGAAGCGCGGGGTTCTGGAAACACCATATATTTT. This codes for CASSEARGSGNTIYF.

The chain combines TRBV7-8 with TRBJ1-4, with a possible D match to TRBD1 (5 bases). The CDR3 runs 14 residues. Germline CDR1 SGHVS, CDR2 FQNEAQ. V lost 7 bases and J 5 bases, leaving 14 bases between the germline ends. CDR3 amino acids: CASTIRWGNEKLFF. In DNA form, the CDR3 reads TGTGCCAGCACCATTAGGTGGGGGAATGAAAAACTGTTTTTT.

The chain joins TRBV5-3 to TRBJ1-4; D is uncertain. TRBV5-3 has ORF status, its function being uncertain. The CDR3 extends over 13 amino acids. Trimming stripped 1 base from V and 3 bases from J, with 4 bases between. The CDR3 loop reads CARSLYANEKLFF. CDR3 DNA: TGTGCCAGAAGCTTGTATGCTAATGAAAAACTGTTTTTT.

The CDR3 DNA follows: TGCGCCAGCAGCCAAGAGGGACCGGGGACGCTGTTTTTT. This encodes CASSQEGPGTLFF. V usage is TRBV4-1 and J usage is TRBJ1-4, with a tentative D call TRBD1 (5 bases). Per the germline V gene, CDR1 is MGHRA and CDR2 is YSYEKL. The V end lost 0 bases, the J end lost 14 bases, and 13 bases lay between the germline ends. The CDR3 is 13 residues long.

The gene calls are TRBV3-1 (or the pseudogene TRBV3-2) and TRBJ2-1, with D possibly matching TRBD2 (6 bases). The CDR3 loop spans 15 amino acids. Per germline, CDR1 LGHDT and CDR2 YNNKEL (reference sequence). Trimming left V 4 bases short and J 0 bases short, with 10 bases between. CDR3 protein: CASSPDGSSYNEQFF. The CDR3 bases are TGTGCCAGCAGCCCAGACGGGAGCTCCTACAATGAGCAGTTCTTC.

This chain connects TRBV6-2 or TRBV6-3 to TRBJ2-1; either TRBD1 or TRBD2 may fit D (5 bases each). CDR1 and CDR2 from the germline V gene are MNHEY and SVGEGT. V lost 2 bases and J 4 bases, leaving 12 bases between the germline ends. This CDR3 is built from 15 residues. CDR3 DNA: TGTGCCAGCAGTTACGGGGGACCAATTTACAATGAGCAGTTCTTC. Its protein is CASSYGGPIYNEQFF.

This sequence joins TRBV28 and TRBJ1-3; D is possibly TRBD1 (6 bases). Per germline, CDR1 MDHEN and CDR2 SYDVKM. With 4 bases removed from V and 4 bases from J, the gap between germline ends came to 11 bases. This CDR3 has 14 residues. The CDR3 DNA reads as TGTGCCAGCAGTTCAACCGGGACAGGAAACACCATATATTTT. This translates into CASSSTGTGNTIYF.

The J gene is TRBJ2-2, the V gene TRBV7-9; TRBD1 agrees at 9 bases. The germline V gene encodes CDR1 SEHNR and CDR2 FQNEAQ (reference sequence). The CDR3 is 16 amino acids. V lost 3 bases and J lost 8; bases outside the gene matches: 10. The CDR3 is CASSFGQGSRAGELFF. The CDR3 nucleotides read TGTGCCAGCAGCTTCGGACAGGGGAGCCGAGCTGGGGAGCTGTTTTTT.

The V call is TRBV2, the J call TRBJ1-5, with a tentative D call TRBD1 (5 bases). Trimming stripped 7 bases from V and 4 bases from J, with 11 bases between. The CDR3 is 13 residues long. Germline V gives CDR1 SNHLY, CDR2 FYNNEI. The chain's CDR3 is CASKDMGNQPQHF. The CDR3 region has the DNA TGTGCCAGCAAGGACATGGGGAATCAGCCCCAGCATTTT.

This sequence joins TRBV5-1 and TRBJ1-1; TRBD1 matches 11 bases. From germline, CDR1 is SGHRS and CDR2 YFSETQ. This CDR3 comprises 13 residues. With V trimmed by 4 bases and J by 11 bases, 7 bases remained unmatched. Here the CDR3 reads CASSPQWDRGAFF. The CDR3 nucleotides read TGCGCCAGCAGCCCTCAATGGGACAGGGGGGCTTTCTTT. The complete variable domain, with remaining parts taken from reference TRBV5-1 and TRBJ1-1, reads KAGVTQTPRYLIKTRGQQVTLSCSPISGHRSVSWYQQTPGQGLQFLFEYFSETQRNKGNFPGRFSGRQFSNSRSEMNVSTLELGDSALYLCASSPQWDRGAFFGQGTRLTVV.

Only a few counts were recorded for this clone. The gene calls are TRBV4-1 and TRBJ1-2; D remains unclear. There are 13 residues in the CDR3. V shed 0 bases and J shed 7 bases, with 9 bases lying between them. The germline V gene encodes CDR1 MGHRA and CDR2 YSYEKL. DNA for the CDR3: TGCGCCAGCAGCCAAGATGGGCAACGTGGCTACACCTTC. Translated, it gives CASSQDGQRGYTF.

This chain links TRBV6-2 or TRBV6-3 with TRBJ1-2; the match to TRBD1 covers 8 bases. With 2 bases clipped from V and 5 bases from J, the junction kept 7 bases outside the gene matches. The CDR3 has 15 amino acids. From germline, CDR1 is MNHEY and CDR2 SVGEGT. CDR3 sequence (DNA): TGTGCCAGCAGTTACCCGACAGGGGCGATTTATGGCTACACCTTC. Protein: CASSYPTGAIYGYTF.

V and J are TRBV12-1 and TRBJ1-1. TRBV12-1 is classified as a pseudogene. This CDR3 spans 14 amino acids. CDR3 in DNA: TGTGCCAGCAGCTTTGGGCCAGGGGACTTTGAAGCTTTCTTT. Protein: CASSFGPGDFEAFF.

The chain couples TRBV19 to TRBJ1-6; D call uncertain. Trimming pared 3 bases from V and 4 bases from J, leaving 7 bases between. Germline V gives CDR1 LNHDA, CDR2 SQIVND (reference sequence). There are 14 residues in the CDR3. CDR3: CASSIKGYNSPLHF. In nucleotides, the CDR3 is TGTGCCAGTAGTATCAAGGGATATAATTCACCCCTCCACTTT.

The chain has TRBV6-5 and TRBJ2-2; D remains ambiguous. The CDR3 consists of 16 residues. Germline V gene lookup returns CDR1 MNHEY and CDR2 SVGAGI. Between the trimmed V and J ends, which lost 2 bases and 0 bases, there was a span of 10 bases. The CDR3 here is CASSYAVRANTGELFF. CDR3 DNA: TGTGCCAGCAGTTACGCAGTCCGGGCGAACACCGGGGAGCTGTTTTTT.

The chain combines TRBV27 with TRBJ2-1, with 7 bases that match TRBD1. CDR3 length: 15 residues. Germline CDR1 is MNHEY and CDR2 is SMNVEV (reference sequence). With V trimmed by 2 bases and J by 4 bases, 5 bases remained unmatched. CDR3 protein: CASSLEGARYNEQFF. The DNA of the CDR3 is TGTGCCAGCAGTTTAGAGGGGGCGAGGTACAATGAGCAGTTCTTC.

CDR3 nucleotides: TGTGCCAGCAGTTTAACTACAGGGGAGGGAGGCTACACCTTC. Encoded protein: CASSLTTGEGGYTF. The rearrangement joins TRBV27 to TRBJ1-2; 7 nucleotides match TRBD1. The CDR3 has 14 amino acids. Germline V CDR1 and CDR2: MNHEY, SMNVEV (reference sequence). V lost 2 bases, J lost 8 bases, and 8 bases stayed unmatched.